One and the same sample provided the 2 T cell receptor beta chains below, sequenced in a study of cytomegalovirus exposure and HLA in healthy donors. The PCR employed 60 Vbeta primers together with 13 Jbeta primers. Method: immunoSEQ multiplex PCR; TCRdb's copy keeps in-frame clones and lacks some. Among around 160,000 clones listed, around two thirds were seen once. The sample taken for sequencing was PBMCs. The source of these receptors is a woman aged 18-30 years in good health and CMV-seronegative.

V and J are TRBV2 and TRBJ1-6, with 9 positions matching TRBD1. Germline CDR1 and CDR2: SNHLY and FYNNEI. V dropped 5 bases and J dropped 8; count of bases not matched to a gene: 7. The CDR3 spans 15 residues. This chain's CDR3 is CASSTQGAADSPLHF. For the CDR3, the DNA is TGTGCCAGCAGTACACAGGGGGCTGCTGATTCACCCCTCCACTTT.

This chain connects TRBV19 to TRBJ2-1; D is possibly TRBD2 (6 bases). V was cut by 6 bases and J by 6 bases, with 15 bases left in between. Germline loops: CDR1 LNHDA, CDR2 SQIVND (reference sequence). There are 14 residues in the CDR3. The CDR3 loop is CASRGTGVLNEQFF. In DNA form, the CDR3 reads TGTGCCAGTAGGGGGACTGGGGTTCTCAATGAGCAGTTCTTC.